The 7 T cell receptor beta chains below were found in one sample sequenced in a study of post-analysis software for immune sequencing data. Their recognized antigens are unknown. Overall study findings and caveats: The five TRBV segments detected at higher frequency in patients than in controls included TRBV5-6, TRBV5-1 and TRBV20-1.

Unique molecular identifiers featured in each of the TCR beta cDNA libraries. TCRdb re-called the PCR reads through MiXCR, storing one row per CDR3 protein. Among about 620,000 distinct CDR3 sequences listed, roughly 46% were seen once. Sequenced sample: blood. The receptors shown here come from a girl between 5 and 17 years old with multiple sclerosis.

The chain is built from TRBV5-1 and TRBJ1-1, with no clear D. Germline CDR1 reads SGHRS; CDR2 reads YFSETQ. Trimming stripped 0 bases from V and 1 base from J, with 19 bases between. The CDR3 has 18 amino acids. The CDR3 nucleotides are TGCGCCAGCAGCTTGGACCCCCGAAAGGCGGGTAGGAACACTGAAGCTTTCTTT. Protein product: CASSLDPRKAGRNTEAFF. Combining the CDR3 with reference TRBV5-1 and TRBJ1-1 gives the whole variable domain KAGVTQTPRYLIKTRGQQVTLSCSPISGHRSVSWYQQTPGQGLQFLFEYFSETQRNKGNFPGRFSGRQFSNSRSEMNVSTLELGDSALYLCASSLDPRKAGRNTEAFFGQGTRLTVV.

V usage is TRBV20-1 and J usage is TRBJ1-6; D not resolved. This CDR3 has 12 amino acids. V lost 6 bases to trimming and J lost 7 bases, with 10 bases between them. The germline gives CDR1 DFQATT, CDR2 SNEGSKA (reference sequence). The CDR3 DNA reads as TGCAGTGCAGAAAAGGGAAATTCACCCCTCCACTTT. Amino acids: CSAEKGNSPLHF.

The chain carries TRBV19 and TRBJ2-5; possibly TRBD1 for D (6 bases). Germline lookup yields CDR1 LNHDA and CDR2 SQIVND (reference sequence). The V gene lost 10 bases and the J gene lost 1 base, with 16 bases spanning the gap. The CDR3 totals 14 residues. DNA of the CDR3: TGTGCCACGACCGACGACAGGTCCCAAGAGACCCAGTACTTC. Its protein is CATTDDRSQETQYF. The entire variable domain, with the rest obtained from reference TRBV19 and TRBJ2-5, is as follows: DGGITQSPKYLFRKEGQNVTLSCEQNLNHDAMYWYRQDPGQGLRLIYYSQIVNDFQKGDIAEGYSVSREKKESFPLTVTSAQKNPTAFYLCATTDDRSQETQYFGPGTRLLVL.

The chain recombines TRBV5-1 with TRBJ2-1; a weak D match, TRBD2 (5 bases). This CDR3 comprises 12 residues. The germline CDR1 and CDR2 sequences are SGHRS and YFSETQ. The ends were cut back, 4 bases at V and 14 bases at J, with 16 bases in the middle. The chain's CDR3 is CASSPLTGWKFF. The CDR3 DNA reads TGCGCCAGCAGCCCACTAACGGGGTGGAAGTTCTTC.

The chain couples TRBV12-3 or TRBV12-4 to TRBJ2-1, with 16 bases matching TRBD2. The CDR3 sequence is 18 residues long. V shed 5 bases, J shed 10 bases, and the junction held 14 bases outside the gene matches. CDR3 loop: CASSPGTSGRAGEIEQFF. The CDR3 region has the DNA TGTGCCAGCAGTCCCGGGACTAGCGGGAGGGCCGGGGAAATCGAGCAGTTCTTC.

CDR3 loop: CSAPIAGGLYEQYF. The CDR3 DNA reads TGCAGTGCTCCCATAGCGGGAGGGCTTTACGAGCAGTACTTC. V is TRBV20-1 and J is TRBJ2-5; 11 nucleotides align to TRBD2. Matching the DNA end better, TRBJ2-7 makes the J call doubtful. The CDR3 runs 14 residues. Germline CDR1 reads DFQATT; CDR2 reads SNEGSKA (reference sequence).

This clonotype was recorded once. The CDR3 bases are TGCGCCAGCAGTTCTGTCGTAGCGGGAGGGAAAAACATTCAGTACTTC. Residues: CASSSVVAGGKNIQYF. The chain recombines TRBV5-1 with TRBJ2-4; the match to TRBD2 covers 11 bases. With V trimmed by 5 bases and J by 4 bases, 8 bases remained unmatched. This CDR3 has 16 residues. CDR1 and CDR2 from the germline V gene are SGHRS and YFSETQ.